This T cell receptor beta chain was identified in a study of Ad26.COV2.S vaccination and SARS-CoV-2 variants. Study at large: Doses of Ad26.COV2.S were injected into muscle once or twice, 56 days apart.

The method was immunoSEQ multiplex PCR; TCRdb's version includes in-frame clones alone and lacks a portion of them. The sample yields roughly 500,000 clones, roughly nine tenths seen once. Study outcomes and limitations: Using TCR breadth and depth analyses may have led to underestimated total T cell responses.

As for treatment: around 19 received Ad26.COV2.S at low or high dose, single or two shots; several received placebo; per-sample allocation not given. At day 63 after the first vaccine or placebo injection, samples were drawn. V lost 3 bases and J 7 bases, leaving 7 bases between the germline ends. Germline CDR1 MNHNS, CDR2 SASEGT. The CDR3 has 12 residues. About this clone itself: The target antigen is unknown.

This clonotype was sampled from a person between 18 and 60 years old who received the Ad26.COV2.S COVID-19 vaccine or a placebo. This rearrangement joins TRBV6-1 to TRBJ1-5; D remains ambiguous. Here the sequenced sample was peripheral blood, taken in a trial of Ad26.COV2.S vaccine versus placebo. In DNA, the CDR3 is TGTGCCAGCAGTGATGGGAGGCAGCCCCAGCATTTT. Translating gives CASSDGRQPQHF.